The 32 T cell receptor beta chains presented below share a single source sample, sequenced in a study of cytomegalovirus exposure and HLA in healthy donors. The PCR had 60 Vbeta and 13 Jbeta primers. Sequencing used immunoSEQ multiplex PCR; TCRdb keeps in-frame clones, though not all of them. The sample's table shows approximately 120,000 clones. Material for sequencing was PBMCs. The receptors stem from a man in his late teens or twenties in good health and CMV-seronegative.

The rearrangement links TRBV9 to TRBJ2-3; no definite D call. Germline values: CDR1 SGDLS, CDR2 YYNGEE. This CDR3 spans 13 amino acids. Trimming shortened V by 6 bases and J by 0 bases, and 8 bases separated the two germline ends. CDR3 region: CASTPRSTDTQYF. DNA for the CDR3: TGTGCCAGCACGCCCCGGAGCACAGATACGCAGTATTTT. The whole variable domain, filled in from reference TRBV9 and TRBJ2-3, reads DSGVTQTPKHLITATGQRVTLRCSPRSGDLSVYWYQQSLDQGLQFLIQYYNGEERAKGNILERFSAQQFPDLHSELNLSSLELGDSALYFCASTPRSTDTQYFGPGTRLTVL.

V gene TRBV5-1 combines with J gene TRBJ2-2; 13 positions agree with TRBD2. Germline V gene lookup returns CDR1 SGHRS and CDR2 YFSETQ. CDR3 length equals 17 residues. Trimming at V came to 1 base and at J to 6 bases, leaving 6 bases not matched to a gene. The CDR3 sequence is CASSLRTSGGSPGELFF. CDR3 DNA: TGCGCCAGCAGCTTGCGGACTAGCGGGGGATCACCCGGGGAGCTGTTTTTT.

V gene TRBV5-4 combines with J gene TRBJ2-7, with D perhaps TRBD2 (6 bases). Germline CDR1 SGHNT, CDR2 YYREEE (reference sequence). V lost 0 bases and J lost 6, with 13 bases in between. CDR3 length: 14 amino acids. The CDR3 DNA is TGTGCCAGCAGCTTGGCCGGGGGAAAGGGCGAGCAGTACTTC. Amino acids: CASSLAGGKGEQYF.

V is TRBV19 and J is TRBJ2-1, with TRBD2 matching 7 bases. This CDR3 spans 12 amino acids. V was pared by 5 bases and J by 12 bases, with 7 bases of the junction left unmatched. The germline CDR1 and CDR2 sequences are LNHDA and SQIVND (reference sequence). CDR3 nucleotides: TGTGCCAGTAGTCCCCGGGGGGACGGGCAGTTCTTC. Its translation is CASSPRGDGQFF.

The rearrangement links TRBV30 to TRBJ2-5; 9 bases fit TRBD1. Trimming cost V 8 bases and J 5 bases; bases outside gene matches: 18. The germline CDR1 and CDR2 sequences are GTSNPN and SVGIG (reference sequence). This CDR3 region has 16 residues. In nucleotides, the CDR3 is TGTGCCGGTGACAGGGGGAATCTGGTTGGGCGGGAGACCCAGTACTTC. This sequence encodes CAGDRGNLVGRETQYF.

The chain has TRBV19 and TRBJ2-5; 10 bases map to TRBD1. Germline assignment: CDR1 LNHDA and CDR2 SQIVND (reference sequence). V lost 4 bases to trimming and J lost 4 bases; unmatched junction nucleotides: 9. This CDR3 spans 16 amino acids. CDR3 in DNA: TGTGCCAGTAGTACCCGAACCGGGACAGGGGTAGAGACCCAGTACTTC. Translation gives CASSTRTGTGVETQYF. The complete variable domain, with remaining parts taken from reference TRBV19 and TRBJ2-5, reads DGGITQSPKYLFRKEGQNVTLSCEQNLNHDAMYWYRQDPGQGLRLIYYSQIVNDFQKGDIAEGYSVSREKKESFPLTVTSAQKNPTAFYLCASSTRTGTGVETQYFGPGTRLLVL.

The J gene is TRBJ2-1, the V gene TRBV27; TRBD2 agrees at 7 bases. The CDR3 covers 13 residues. After removal of 4 bases from V and 9 bases from J, the junction contained 6 bases not matched to a gene. From germline, CDR1 is MNHEY and CDR2 SMNVEV (reference sequence). CDR3 sequence (DNA): TGTGCCAGCAGTTCTCGACTAGCTCGTGAGCAGTTCTTC. Protein sequence: CASSSRLAREQFF.

The chain has TRBV7-9 and TRBJ2-7; 10 bases map to TRBD2. With V trimmed by 7 bases and J by 0 bases, 6 bases remained unmatched. Germline V CDR1 and CDR2: SEHNR, FQNEAQ (reference sequence). This CDR3 has 15 residues. Here the CDR3 DNA reads TGTGCCAGCACCGGTAGCGGGAGGATCTCCTACGAGCAGTACTTC. Translating gives CASTGSGRISYEQYF.

Here the CDR3 DNA reads TGTGCCAGCGGCAGGACAGGGGGAACCTTC. Amino acid sequence: CASGRTGGTF. J is TRBJ1-2 and V is TRBV7-9; 10 nucleotides agree with TRBD1. Germline values: CDR1 SEHNR, CDR2 FQNEAQ (reference sequence). The CDR3 loop spans 10 amino acids. J was trimmed by 14 bases and V by 8 bases; bases with no gene match: 5.

J is TRBJ2-3 and V is TRBV18; D is possibly TRBD1 (6 bases). Germline V lookup: CDR1 KGHSH, CDR2 LQKENI. The CDR3 length is 16 residues. V was cut by 2 bases and J by 0 bases, with 12 bases left in between. This CDR3 reads CASSPGDIPSTDTQYF. The CDR3 coding sequence is TGTGCCAGCTCACCAGGGGACATCCCTAGCACAGATACGCAGTATTTT.

The V gene is TRBV9, the J gene TRBJ1-1; weak D call: TRBD1 (6 bases). The germline V gene encodes CDR1 SGDLS and CDR2 YYNGEE. Deletions cut 2 bases from V and 1 base from J, with 18 bases between. This CDR3 contains 17 residues. The CDR3 DNA reads as TGTGCCAGCAGCGTTGGGGGGGCTTGGGGCTCGAACACTGAAGCTTTCTTT. Translated: CASSVGGAWGSNTEAFF.

This rearrangement joins TRBV29-1 to TRBJ2-5; 7 bases match TRBD2. Germline V gives CDR1 SQVTM, CDR2 ANQGSEA. V dropped 4 bases and J dropped 5; count of bases not matched to a gene: 4. There are 12 residues in the CDR3. This chain's CDR3 is CSVVSGGETQYF. Written as DNA, the CDR3 is TGCAGCGTTGTTTCCGGGGGGGAGACCCAGTACTTC.

The rearrangement uses TRBV5-1 and TRBJ2-1; tentative D call: TRBD1 (6 bases). The CDR3 is 16 amino acids. The V gene lost 0 bases and the J gene lost 6 bases, with 16 bases spanning the gap. Germline V gene data show CDR1 as SGHRS and CDR2 as YFSETQ. In DNA form, the CDR3 reads TGCGCCAGCAGCTTGGGACAGGCGCCCCTCGGCAATGAGCAGTTCTTC. Translation: CASSLGQAPLGNEQFF.

The chain has TRBV19 and TRBJ1-1; 9 bases agree with TRBD1. The CDR3 loop spans 14 amino acids. The V and J ends lost 6 bases and 1 base, in that order; junction bases with no gene match: 3. Germline CDR1 LNHDA, CDR2 SQIVND (reference sequence). In DNA form, the CDR3 reads TGTGCCAGTAGGAAACAGGGGGCGAACACTGAAGCTTTCTTT. Translating gives CASRKQGANTEAFF.

The gene calls are TRBV19 and TRBJ1-6; 10 bases are a match to TRBD1. Losses at the gene ends were 3 bases for V and 12 bases for J; bases not matched to a gene: 8. The CDR3 runs 15 residues. Germline CDR1 is LNHDA and CDR2 is SQIVND (reference sequence). For the CDR3, the DNA is TGTGCCAGTAGTATGAGGGACAGGGGCCAACAACCCCTCCACTTT. This sequence encodes CASSMRDRGQQPLHF.

The chain is built from TRBV2 and TRBJ1-5; 10 nucleotides match TRBD1. The J segment lost 3 bases and the V segment lost 6 bases, leaving 11 bases of the junction unmatched. This CDR3 contains 17 residues. Looked up from germline, CDR1 is SNHLY and CDR2 is FYNNEI. The CDR3 sequence is CASSGDRGNRDNQPQHF. CDR3 coding DNA: TGTGCCAGCAGCGGGGACAGGGGAAATCGTGACAATCAGCCCCAGCATTTT.

J is TRBJ2-7 and V is TRBV5-1; no clear D gene. From germline, CDR1 is SGHRS and CDR2 YFSETQ. CDR3 length: 13 residues. Trimming took 4 bases from V and 2 from J, leaving 10 bases between them. The CDR3 nucleotides read TGCGCCAGCAGCCTGGACCTAACCTACGAGCAGTACTTC. Encoded protein: CASSLDLTYEQYF.

The rearrangement uses TRBV28 and TRBJ2-5; 10 bases line up with TRBD1. Germline V gene lookup returns CDR1 MDHEN and CDR2 SYDVKM. V dropped 4 bases and J dropped 14; count of bases not matched to a gene: 13. There are 14 residues in the CDR3. The CDR3 here is CASSWSGLGTGVYF. The CDR3 nucleotides are TGTGCCAGCAGTTGGAGTGGGCTAGGGACAGGGGTTTACTTC.

The chain links TRBV29-1 to TRBJ2-1; tentative D call: TRBD2 (5 bases). The CDR3 spans 15 residues. The V end lost 1 base, the J end lost 9 bases, and 19 bases lay between the germline ends. CDR1 is SQVTM and CDR2 is ANQGSEA in the germline V gene. The CDR3 coding sequence is TGCAGCGTTGAAGGGGTGGGAGTGTCGGGAAGTGAGCAGTTCTTC. Translation: CSVEGVGVSGSEQFF.

The V gene is TRBV19, the J gene TRBJ2-5, with a possible D match to TRBD1 (6 bases). This CDR3 region has 14 residues. Trimming left V 5 bases short and J 5 bases short, with 15 bases between. Per the germline V gene, CDR1 is LNHDA and CDR2 is SQIVND (reference sequence). The CDR3 loop is CASSPQGIRETQYF. CDR3 nucleotide sequence: TGTGCCAGTAGTCCTCAGGGGATCAGGGAGACCCAGTACTTC.

This chain links TRBV2 with TRBJ2-1, with TRBD1 matching over 7 bases. The V and J ends lost 5 bases and 10 bases, in that order; junction bases with no gene match: 17. CDR1 SNHLY and CDR2 FYNNEI come from the germline V gene. The CDR3 is made up of 16 amino acids. CDR3 coding DNA: TGTGCCAGCAGTTCGCGCGGAACAGGGGCGCAAGAGGAGCAGTTCTTC. It specifies CASSSRGTGAQEEQFF. The whole variable domain, filled in from reference TRBV2 and TRBJ2-1, reads EPEVTQTPSHQVTQMGQEVILRCVPISNHLYFYWYRQILGQKVEFLVSFYNNEISEKSEIFDDQFSVERPDGSNFTLKIRSTKLEDSAMYFCASSSRGTGAQEEQFFGPGTRLTVL.

This chain uses TRBV29-1 with TRBJ2-7; possible D gene TRBD2, 6 bases. The V gene's germline CDR1 is SQVTM and CDR2 ANQGSEA. The CDR3 is 12 residues long. V was cut by 5 bases and J by 4 bases, with 12 bases left in between. CDR3: CSVRERDYEQYF. DNA for the CDR3: TGCAGCGTTCGGGAGAGGGATTACGAGCAGTACTTC.

The rearrangement uses TRBV5-1 and TRBJ2-5; D gene ambiguous. The CDR3 consists of 14 residues. V was clipped by 0 bases and J by 5 bases, with 11 bases between them. In germline, CDR1 is SGHRS, CDR2 YFSETQ. The CDR3: CASSLDLGRETQYF. The DNA for the CDR3 is TGCGCCAGCAGCTTGGATCTCGGCAGGGAGACCCAGTACTTC.

J is TRBJ1-1 and V is TRBV7-3; tentative D call: TRBD1 (6 bases). Trimming took 3 bases from V and 1 from J, leaving 9 bases between them. CDR1 and CDR2 from the germline V gene are SGHTA and FQGTGA. This CDR3 is 14 amino acids long. DNA for the CDR3: TGTGCCAGCAGCTTGGGACAACCGAACACTGAAGCTTTCTTT. This encodes CASSLGQPNTEAFF. The full variable domain, rest sourced from reference TRBV7-3 and TRBJ1-1, is GAGVSQTPSNKVTEKGKYVELRCDPISGHTALYWYRQSLGQGPEFLIYFQGTGAADDSGLPNDRFFAVRPEGSVSTLKIQRTERGDSAVYLCASSLGQPNTEAFFGQGTRLTVV.

The rearrangement links TRBV7-9 to TRBJ2-1; 12 nucleotides agree with TRBD2. The germline V gene encodes CDR1 SEHNR and CDR2 FQNEAQ (reference sequence). This CDR3 comprises 17 residues. Trimming took 3 bases from V and 4 from J; bases not matched to a gene: 7. The CDR3 here is CASSLGLAGGIYNEQFF. In nucleotides, the CDR3 is TGTGCCAGCAGCTTGGGACTAGCGGGTGGAATTTACAATGAGCAGTTCTTC.

The V gene is TRBV6-4, the J gene TRBJ2-7; perhaps TRBD2 as D (6 bases). V lost 6 bases and J lost 3, with 18 bases in between. The length of the CDR3 is 15 residues. CDR1 is MRHNA, CDR2 SNTAGT, per germline. The CDR3 DNA is TGTGCCAGCAGGCAATACACCGGGAGCAACTACGAGCAGTACTTC. Encoded protein: CASRQYTGSNYEQYF.

V gene TRBV15 combines with J gene TRBJ2-4; 9 nucleotides agree with TRBD1. The CDR3 length is 16 residues. The germline V gene encodes CDR1 LNHNV and CDR2 YYDKDF (reference sequence). The V segment lost 0 bases and the J segment 7 bases; nucleotides outside the gene matches: 7. CDR3 protein: CATSREGTGMLNIQYF. CDR3 bases: TGTGCCACCAGCAGAGAGGGGACAGGGATGCTCAACATTCAGTACTTC.

V gene TRBV28 combines with J gene TRBJ2-3; TRBD2 matches at 11 bases. CDR1 MDHEN and CDR2 SYDVKM come from the germline V gene. CDR3 length: 16 amino acids. With V trimmed by 7 bases and J by 6 bases, 12 bases remained unmatched. CDR3: CASTVRLAGLIDTQYF. The CDR3 DNA follows: TGTGCCAGCACGGTCCGACTAGCGGGGTTGATTGATACGCAGTATTTT.

The rearrangement uses TRBV6-1 and TRBJ1-1; 9 nucleotides match TRBD1. In germline, CDR1 is MNHNS, CDR2 SASEGT. This CDR3 spans 15 amino acids. V shed 5 bases, J shed 3 bases, and the junction held 7 bases outside the gene matches. The CDR3 DNA reads as TGTGCCAGCAGTACCACAGGGGGCGCTGACACTGAAGCTTTCTTT. Translated: CASSTTGGADTEAFF.

Here the CDR3 reads CARPTVETYEQYF. In DNA form, the CDR3 reads TGTGCCAGGCCGACAGTCGAGACCTACGAGCAGTACTTC. This chain links TRBV2 with TRBJ2-7; tentative D call: TRBD1 (5 bases). The germline V and J ends were trimmed by 9 bases and 2 bases, with 14 bases remaining between them. There are 13 residues in the CDR3. Germline V gene data show CDR1 as SNHLY and CDR2 as FYNNEI. Supplemented by reference TRBV2 and TRBJ2-7, the full variable domain reads EPEVTQTPSHQVTQMGQEVILRCVPISNHLYFYWYRQILGQKVEFLVSFYNNEISEKSEIFDDQFSVERPDGSNFTLKIRSTKLEDSAMYFCARPTVETYEQYFGPGTRLTVT.

This chain joins TRBV5-1 and TRBJ2-2; TRBD1 aligns across 9 bases. V gave up 4 bases and J gave up 6 bases; unmatched junction bases: 10. Germline V gives CDR1 SGHRS, CDR2 YFSETQ. This CDR3 has 16 residues. CDR3 bases: TGCGCCAGCAGCACGGGGACAGGGCTAAGGTCCGGGGAGCTGTTTTTT. Protein product: CASSTGTGLRSGELFF.

This chain connects TRBV7-9 to TRBJ1-2; unclear D gene. CDR1 and CDR2 (germline): SEHNR, FQNEAQ (reference sequence). V gave up 1 base and J gave up 10 bases, with 13 bases separating them. This CDR3 spans 13 amino acids. The CDR3 spells CASSLVPGVDYTF. As DNA, the CDR3 is TGTGCCAGCAGCTTAGTCCCCGGGGTAGACTACACCTTC.